Given below is one TCR beta chain in context. The target antigen is unknown. Using immunoSEQ multiplex PCR, the repertoire was profiled, and TCRdb retains in-frame clones only, with some absent. The repertoire holds about 77,000 clones, with 85% to 95% as singletons. The record originates from a study of human versus mouse CDR3 diversity and MHC coevolution. In the study overall: Samples had between roughly 0.6 x 10^7 and 1.8 x 10^7 valid reads. Study-level findings and limits: Most of the three human donors had the lowest clonal inequality. Human CDR3s averaged more deletions and insertions than mouse CDR3s.

The germline CDR1 and CDR2 sequences are SNHLY and FYNNEI. The length of the CDR3 is 12 residues. Trimming shortened V by 4 bases and J by 7 bases, and 11 bases separated the two germline ends. The receptor comes from a person aged 25 to 69 in good health. The specimen was naive CD4+ T cells from blood. The subset: CD45RO-negative CD62L-positive naive CD4 T cells. V and J are TRBV2 and TRBJ2-7; tentative D call: TRBD2 (6 bases). In nucleotides, the CDR3 is TGTGCCAGCAGTGCGGGGGTCGGTGAGCAGTACTTC. As protein: CASSAGVGEQYF.